Each of the 31 T cell receptor beta chains below was sequenced from the same sample in a study of blood T cell repertoires in COVID-19. Data came from immunoSEQ multiplex PCR; TCRdb stores just in-frame clones and leaves some out. This sample yields 250,000 to 350,000 clones, of which 88% are seen a single time; roughly 2% belongs to the top ten. The sample was PBMCs or T cells enriched from blood (not recorded which). The receptors were gathered from a woman aged 60-75 years in a cohort exposed to, infected with or recovered from COVID-19 (not recorded which).

The rearrangement links TRBV11-2 to TRBJ2-3; D uncertain. CDR1 is SGHAT, CDR2 FQNNGV, per germline. The CDR3 sequence is 13 residues long. V was cut by 1 base and J by 7 bases, with 9 bases left in between. The CDR3 DNA follows: TGTGCCAGCAGCTTAGGTCGGGTTTATACGCAGTATTTT. As protein: CASSLGRVYTQYF.

This rearrangement joins TRBV6-1 to TRBJ2-2; 11 bases align to TRBD2. The V and J ends lost 4 bases and 6 bases, in that order; junction bases with no gene match: 7. This CDR3 is 16 amino acids long. Germline assignment: CDR1 MNHNS and CDR2 SASEGT. The CDR3 sequence is CASSASGRLSPGELFF. The CDR3 nucleotides are TGTGCCAGCAGTGCTAGCGGGAGGTTAAGTCCCGGGGAGCTGTTTTTT.

The gene calls are TRBV28 and TRBJ1-6; no clear D gene. The CDR3 is 11 amino acids. The ends were cut back, 5 bases at V and 10 bases at J, with 6 bases in the middle. Looked up from germline, CDR1 is MDHEN and CDR2 is SYDVKM. The CDR3 reads CASSPGSPLHF. In nucleotides, the CDR3 is TGTGCCAGCAGTCCAGGATCACCCCTCCACTTT.

This sequence joins TRBV25-1 and TRBJ1-1; 7 bases align to TRBD1. After removal of 5 bases from V and 4 bases from J, the junction contained 7 bases not matched to a gene. Germline V gene data show CDR1 as MGHDK and CDR2 as SYGVNS. The CDR3 extends over 14 amino acids. The CDR3: CASSTSGTATEAFF. In DNA form, the CDR3 reads TGTGCCAGCAGTACATCCGGGACAGCCACTGAAGCTTTCTTT.

CDR3 coding DNA: TGTGCCAGCAGTGAGTATCGGTATACGCAGTATTTT. It yields the protein CASSEYRYTQYF. J is TRBJ2-3 and V is TRBV2; no clear D. The germline V gene encodes CDR1 SNHLY and CDR2 FYNNEI. The length of the CDR3 is 12 residues. Deletions cut 3 bases from V and 7 bases from J, with 8 bases between.

CDR3 DNA sequence: TGTGCCAGCACCTCCGCTAGGGAGGGCTACACCTTC. Translation gives CASTSAREGYTF. V gene TRBV2 combines with J gene TRBJ1-2, with no clear D. CDR1 SNHLY and CDR2 FYNNEI come from the germline V gene. Trimming removed 7 bases at V and 8 bases at J, with 14 bases between. The CDR3 contains 12 residues. Full variable domain (outside the CDR3, taken from reference TRBV2 and TRBJ1-2): EPEVTQTPSHQVTQMGQEVILRCVPISNHLYFYWYRQILGQKVEFLVSFYNNEISEKSEIFDDQFSVERPDGSNFTLKIRSTKLEDSAMYFCASTSAREGYTFGSGTRLTVV.

The chain carries TRBV3-1 (or the pseudogene TRBV3-2) and TRBJ2-5; TRBD1 is a possible D gene (6 bases). Germline CDR1 LGHDT, CDR2 YNNKEL (reference sequence). The V end was cut by 3 bases, the J end by 0 bases, with 14 bases between. This CDR3 has 16 residues. The CDR3 is CASSHPTGSYQETQYF. CDR3 in DNA: TGTGCCAGCAGCCACCCGACAGGATCGTACCAAGAGACCCAGTACTTC.

As concerns this clone: Other DNA sequences in this specimen translate into the identical CDR3. The rearrangement links TRBV24-1 to TRBJ2-2; tentative D call: TRBD2 (6 bases). Germline lookup yields CDR1 KGHDR and CDR2 SFDVKD. This CDR3 comprises 14 residues. The ends were cut back, 0 bases at V and 5 bases at J, with 6 bases in the middle. The CDR3 DNA reads TGTGCCACCAGTGATTTGGGGGGGACCGGGGAGCTGTTTTTT. As protein: CATSDLGGTGELFF.

J is TRBJ1-1 and V is TRBV27; tentatively, D is TRBD1 (6 bases). The CDR3 covers 14 residues. Deletions cut 0 bases from V and 3 bases from J, with 8 bases between. Germline V lookup: CDR1 MNHEY, CDR2 SMNVEV (reference sequence). For the CDR3, the DNA is TGTGCCAGCAGTTTATCCCACAGGGACACTGAAGCTTTCTTT. As protein: CASSLSHRDTEAFF.

This clone was seen only a few times. J is TRBJ2-5 and V is TRBV5-4; 7 bases are a match to TRBD1. The germline V gene encodes CDR1 SGHNT and CDR2 YYREEE (reference sequence). The CDR3 loop spans 13 amino acids. The trim removed 6 bases at V and 3 bases at J, leaving 5 bases unmatched. The CDR3 region has the DNA TGTGCCAGCACCCACGGGACAGAAGAGACCCAGTACTTC. Translation: CASTHGTEETQYF.

This clone occurred once. The CDR3 bases are TGTGCCAGCAGCTTCCCGGGACAGGGATATCAGCCCCAGCATTTT. This encodes CASSFPGQGYQPQHF. The rearrangement links TRBV7-8 to TRBJ1-5; 9 bases match TRBD1. The CDR3 consists of 15 residues. Germline trimming cut 3 bases from V and 5 bases from J; bases unmatched to any gene: 5. In germline, CDR1 is SGHVS, CDR2 FQNEAQ.

The chain is built from TRBV19 and TRBJ1-5; 10 positions match TRBD1. This CDR3 spans 17 amino acids. Germline V gene data show CDR1 as LNHDA and CDR2 as SQIVND (reference sequence). Unmatched junction bases numbered 9, after V lost 3 bases and J lost 4 bases. The CDR3 DNA follows: TGTGCCAGTAGTATTAGGGACAGGGGAGATGGGAATCAGCCCCAGCATTTT. This translates into CASSIRDRGDGNQPQHF. Full variable domain (missing parts from reference TRBV19 and TRBJ1-5): DGGITQSPKYLFRKEGQNVTLSCEQNLNHDAMYWYRQDPGQGLRLIYYSQIVNDFQKGDIAEGYSVSREKKESFPLTVTSAQKNPTAFYLCASSIRDRGDGNQPQHFGDGTRLSIL.

This clone was seen only once. The V and J genes are TRBV6-5 and TRBJ2-7; 9 bases align to TRBD2. CDR1 and CDR2 (germline): MNHEY, SVGAGI. With 6 bases clipped from V and 0 bases from J, the junction kept 6 bases outside the gene matches. The CDR3 extends over 15 amino acids. The CDR3 nucleotides read TGTGCCAGCAGAACCCTAGCGGGGAGCTCCTACGAGCAGTACTTC. Translated: CASRTLAGSSYEQYF.

The genes are TRBV6-5 and TRBJ2-5; TRBD2 might be the D (5 bases). Looked up from germline, CDR1 is MNHEY and CDR2 is SVGAGI. This CDR3 has 14 amino acids. V shed 6 bases and J shed 2 bases, with 13 bases lying between them. CDR3 in amino acids: CASRNSGIQETQYF. For the CDR3, the DNA is TGTGCCAGCAGAAACTCGGGGATTCAAGAGACCCAGTACTTC.

The chain carries TRBV9 and TRBJ2-1; 7 nucleotides line up with TRBD1. Looked up from germline, CDR1 is SGDLS and CDR2 is YYNGEE. CDR3 size: 14 residues. J lost 6 bases, V lost 1 base, and 4 bases had no gene match. This CDR3 reads CASSVSYRGNEQFF. The CDR3 DNA reads TGTGCCAGCAGCGTAAGCTACAGGGGCAATGAGCAGTTCTTC.

CDR3 nucleotide sequence: TGCGCCAGCAGCTTGGGTCGGGTTTCCTCCTACGAGCAGTACTTC. This gives the protein CASSLGRVSSYEQYF. This chain uses TRBV5-1 with TRBJ2-7; D ambiguous. Germline assignment: CDR1 SGHRS and CDR2 YFSETQ. This CDR3 spans 15 amino acids. V was pared by 0 bases and J by 0 bases, with 10 bases between.

The J gene is TRBJ2-1, the V gene TRBV28; 10 bases match TRBD2. Germline loops: CDR1 MDHEN, CDR2 SYDVKM. The CDR3 runs to 18 residues. Losses at the gene ends were 1 base for V and 9 bases for J; bases not matched to a gene: 15. Here the CDR3 DNA reads TGTGCCAGCAGTTTATCCCCGTCCAGCGGGAGGGCCTGGGGTGAGCAGTTCTTC. Translated, it gives CASSLSPSSGRAWGEQFF.

The J gene is TRBJ1-1, the V gene TRBV5-1; tentative D call: TRBD1 (5 bases). V gave up 0 bases and J gave up 3 bases, with 12 bases separating them. CDR1 and CDR2 from the germline V gene are SGHRS and YFSETQ. This CDR3 has 15 residues. The CDR3: CASSLGQGWDTEAFF. The CDR3 coding sequence is TGCGCCAGCAGCTTGGGTCAGGGTTGGGACACTGAAGCTTTCTTT.

The rearrangement links TRBV28 to TRBJ2-1, with D hard to call. CDR3 size: 17 residues. Looked up from germline, CDR1 is MDHEN and CDR2 is SYDVKM. Trimming left V 1 base short and J 8 bases short, with 21 bases between. The CDR3: CASSLFNRLSYNYEQFF. CDR3 coding DNA: TGTGCCAGCAGTTTATTTAACCGACTCTCCTACAATTATGAGCAGTTCTTC. Supplemented by reference TRBV28 and TRBJ2-1, the full variable domain reads DVKVTQSSRYLVKRTGEKVFLECVQDMDHENMFWYRQDPGLGLRLIYFSYDVKMKEKGDIPEGYSVSREKKERFSLILESASTNQTSMYLCASSLFNRLSYNYEQFFGPGTRLTVL.

The chain uses TRBV14 and TRBJ1-1, with 8 bases that match TRBD1. Germline loops: CDR1 SGHDN, CDR2 FVKESK. V trimming: 4 bases; J trimming: 4 bases; junction bases outside the gene matches: 8. This CDR3 comprises 15 residues. Here the CDR3 DNA reads TGTGCCAGCAGCCGTTTGACAGGGGTCGGCACTGAAGCTTTCTTT. As protein: CASSRLTGVGTEAFF.

This sequence joins TRBV28 and TRBJ1-5; no definite D call. CDR1 is MDHEN and CDR2 is SYDVKM in the germline V gene. V was trimmed by 6 bases and J by 1 base, leaving 16 bases between them. This CDR3 has 16 residues. The DNA of the CDR3 is TGTGCCAGCAGCTTTAACGTAGTTGTGAGCAATCAGCCCCAGCATTTT. Encoded protein: CASSFNVVVSNQPQHF.

This clone was detected once. J is TRBJ2-2 and V is TRBV7-3; 13 bases map to TRBD2. Germline CDR1 and CDR2: SGHTA and FQGTGA. J gave up 0 bases and V 8 bases, and 6 bases lay outside the gene matches. The CDR3 loop spans 17 amino acids. Here the CDR3 DNA reads TGTGCCAGCCGCCCGGGACTAGCGGGGCCGAACACCGGGGAGCTGTTTTTT. It yields the protein CASRPGLAGPNTGELFF.

This clone was counted a single time. The chain uses TRBV5-1 and TRBJ2-7; TRBD1 might be the D (5 bases). There are 13 residues in the CDR3. The ends were cut back, 4 bases at V and 3 bases at J, with 11 bases in the middle. Germline V CDR1 and CDR2: SGHRS, YFSETQ. CDR3 loop: CASSQQDSYEQYF. CDR3 sequence (DNA): TGCGCCAGCAGCCAACAAGACAGCTACGAGCAGTACTTC.

The genes are TRBV28 and TRBJ2-7; D might be TRBD2 (6 bases). Trimming took 5 bases from V and 0 from J, leaving 20 bases between them. Germline V gene lookup returns CDR1 MDHEN and CDR2 SYDVKM. This CDR3 has 17 amino acids. The CDR3 nucleotides are TGTGCCAGCAGTGAGAGCCCCAAAGCGGGCCTCTCCTACGAGCAGTACTTC. Protein: CASSESPKAGLSYEQYF.

The chain links TRBV28 to TRBJ2-3, with no clear D. The CDR3 consists of 15 residues. Germline V lookup: CDR1 MDHEN, CDR2 SYDVKM. V was shortened by 3 bases and J by 0 bases, with 10 bases between the two germline ends. The CDR3 DNA reads as TGTGCCAGCAGTTTGCGACACACTAGCACAGATACGCAGTATTTT. Protein: CASSLRHTSTDTQYF.

Comment on this clone: Other DNA sequences in the sample encode the same CDR3. This sequence joins TRBV6-5 and TRBJ2-7; TRBD1 agrees at 7 bases. V was pared by 5 bases and J by 0 bases, with 1 base of the junction left unmatched. The CDR3 spans 13 residues. Germline values: CDR1 MNHEY, CDR2 SVGAGI. CDR3 sequence: CASSRTGSYEQYF. CDR3 in DNA: TGTGCCAGCAGTAGGACAGGCTCCTACGAGCAGTACTTC.

The CDR3 loop reads CASSGGPKRSAGELFF. In DNA, the CDR3 is TGTGCCAGCAGCGGGGGCCCTAAGAGGTCCGCCGGGGAGCTGTTTTTT. V usage is TRBV5-4 and J usage is TRBJ2-2; tentative D call: TRBD1 (6 bases). CDR1 is SGHNT, CDR2 YYREEE, per germline (reference sequence). The CDR3 runs 16 residues. V gave up 4 bases and J gave up 6 bases, with 19 bases separating them.

The V call is TRBV10-1, the J call TRBJ2-3; 10 bases align to TRBD1. The CDR3 totals 15 residues. Unmatched junction bases numbered 8, after V lost 10 bases and J lost 1 base. The germline V gene encodes CDR1 WNHNN and CDR2 SYGVQD (reference sequence). The DNA of the CDR3 is TGCGCCACCTCTACCGGGACAGGGGGCACAGATACGCAGTATTTT. As protein: CATSTGTGGTDTQYF.

The chain links TRBV7-2 to TRBJ2-1, with TRBD1 matching 7 bases. Germline-derived CDR1 and CDR2 are SGHTA and FQGNSA. The CDR3 has 16 amino acids. V was pared by 3 bases and J by 4 bases, with 9 bases of the junction left unmatched. CDR3 sequence (DNA): TGTGCCAGCAGCTTTCACTCCGGGACAGTTTACAATGAGCAGTTCTTC. Translation gives CASSFHSGTVYNEQFF.

The chain couples TRBV11-2 to TRBJ2-6; D might be TRBD2 (6 bases). Germline V lookup: CDR1 SGHAT, CDR2 FQNNGV. The CDR3 contains 19 residues. Trimming left V 4 bases short and J 0 bases short, with 19 bases between. CDR3 residues: CASSSYSGPVLSGANVLTF. The CDR3 nucleotides read TGTGCCAGCAGCTCGTATAGCGGCCCAGTCCTCTCTGGGGCCAACGTCCTGACTTTC.

V is TRBV6-5 and J is TRBJ2-7, with 8 bases matching TRBD2. J was trimmed by 0 bases and V by 2 bases; bases with no gene match: 6. This CDR3 comprises 16 residues. Germline V lookup: CDR1 MNHEY, CDR2 SVGAGI. This CDR3 reads CASSYRTSLYSYEQYF. In DNA, the CDR3 is TGTGCCAGCAGTTACCGGACTAGCCTTTACTCCTACGAGCAGTACTTC.